Sequencing of this T cell receptor (beta chain) was carried out in a study of T cell responses to AZD1222 COVID-19 vaccine. A word on this clone: Its specificity is not known.

Repertoires were generated with immunoSEQ multiplex PCR, while TCRdb's copy carries only in-frame clones and drops some. This table holds about 160,000 clones, 80% to 90% found once. CDR1 is LGHDT, CDR2 YNNKEL, per germline (reference sequence). Deletions cut 4 bases from V and 0 bases from J, with 13 bases between. The length of the CDR3 is 16 residues. Study findings and constraints: No day 14 peak samples; only post-peak repertoires were characterized. Seropositive status at baseline applied to only six AZD1222 recipients. Females outnumbered males among donors, who were mostly white British; clonal diversity was possibly underestimated.

The TCR sequence derives from an adult in good health. The V and J genes are TRBV3-1 (or the pseudogene TRBV3-2) and TRBJ2-4; D unresolved. The source was peripheral blood, collected on day 0 of AZD1222 vaccination. The CDR3 DNA sequence: TGTGCCAGCAGCCCATACGGGCAGATAGCCAAAAACATTCAGTACTTC. Amino acid sequence: CASSPYGQIAKNIQYF.